This TCR beta chain is drawn from a study of T cell changes during pregnancy in multiple sclerosis. The CDR3 is made up of 13 amino acids. V lost 3 bases to trimming and J lost 3 bases, with 9 bases between them. Germline V lookup: CDR1 SEHNR, CDR2 FQNEAQ (reference sequence). Sequencing used immunoSEQ multiplex PCR; TCRdb keeps in-frame clones, though not all of them. The sample lists tens of thousands of clones; around nine tenths were seen once. The clonotype was recovered from a female donor in good health, enrolled as a control in a pregnancy study. The specimen comprised peripheral blood, sampled in the first trimester of pregnancy. This sequence joins TRBV7-9 and TRBJ2-7; the D gene is possibly TRBD2 (5 bases). The CDR3, as DNA: TGTGCCAGCAGCTTTTCCGGGGACTACGAGCAGTACTTC. Its translation is CASSFSGDYEQYF.